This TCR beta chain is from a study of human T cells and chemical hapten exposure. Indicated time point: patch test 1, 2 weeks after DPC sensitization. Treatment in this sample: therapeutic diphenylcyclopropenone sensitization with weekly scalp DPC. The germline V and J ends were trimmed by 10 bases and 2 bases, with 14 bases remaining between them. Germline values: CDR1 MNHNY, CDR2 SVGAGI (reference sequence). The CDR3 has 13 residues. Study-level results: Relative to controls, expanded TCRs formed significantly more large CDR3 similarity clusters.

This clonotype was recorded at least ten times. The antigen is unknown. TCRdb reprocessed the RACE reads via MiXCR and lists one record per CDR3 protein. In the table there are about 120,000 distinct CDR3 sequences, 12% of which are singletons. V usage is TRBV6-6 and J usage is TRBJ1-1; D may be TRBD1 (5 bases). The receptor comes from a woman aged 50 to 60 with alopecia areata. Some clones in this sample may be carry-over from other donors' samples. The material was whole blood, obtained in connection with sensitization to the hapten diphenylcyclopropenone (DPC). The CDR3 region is CAIRDRGNTEAFF. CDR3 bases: TGTGCCATCCGGGACCGGGGCAACACTGAAGCTTTCTTT.